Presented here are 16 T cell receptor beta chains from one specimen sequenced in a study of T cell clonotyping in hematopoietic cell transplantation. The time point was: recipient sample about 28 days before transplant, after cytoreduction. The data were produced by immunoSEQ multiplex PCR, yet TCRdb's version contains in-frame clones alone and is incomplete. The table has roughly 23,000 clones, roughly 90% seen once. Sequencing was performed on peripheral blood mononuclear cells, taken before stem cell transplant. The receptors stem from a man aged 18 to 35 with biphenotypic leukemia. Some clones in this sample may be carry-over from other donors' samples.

The CDR3 DNA is TGTGCCAGCAGCTTAGGAACGTCATCCGAGCAGTACTTC. Translating it yields CASSLGTSSEQYF. The rearrangement links TRBV11-2 to TRBJ2-7; no clear D gene. The CDR3 runs 13 residues. V was trimmed by 1 base and J by 6 bases, leaving 10 bases between them. Germline CDR1 and CDR2: SGHAT and FQNNGV. Complete variable domain (other parts from reference TRBV11-2 and TRBJ2-7): EAGVAQSPRYKIIEKRQSVAFWCNPISGHATLYWYQQILGQGPKLLIQFQNNGVVDDSQLPKDRFSAERLKGVDSTLKIQPAKLEDSAVYLCASSLGTSSEQYFGPGTRLTVT.

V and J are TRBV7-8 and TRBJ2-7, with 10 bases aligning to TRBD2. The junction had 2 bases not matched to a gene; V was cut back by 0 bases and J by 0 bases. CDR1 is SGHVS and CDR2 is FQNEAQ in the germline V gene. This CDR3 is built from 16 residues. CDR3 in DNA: TGTGCCAGCAGCTTAGCGGCTAGCGGGAGCTCCTACGAGCAGTACTTC. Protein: CASSLAASGSSYEQYF.

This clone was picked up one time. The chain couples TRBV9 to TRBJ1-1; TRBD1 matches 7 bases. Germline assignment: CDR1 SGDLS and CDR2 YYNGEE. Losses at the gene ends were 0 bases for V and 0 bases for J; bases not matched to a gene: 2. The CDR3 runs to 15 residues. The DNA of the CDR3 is TGTGCCAGCAGCGTAGAGGGACAGCTGAACACTGAAGCTTTCTTT. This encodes CASSVEGQLNTEAFF.

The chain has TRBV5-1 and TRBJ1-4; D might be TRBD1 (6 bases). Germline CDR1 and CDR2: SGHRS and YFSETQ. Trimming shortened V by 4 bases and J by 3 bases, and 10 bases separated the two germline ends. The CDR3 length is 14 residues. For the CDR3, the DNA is TGCGCCAGCAGCCTGGACAGTTCTAATGAAAAACTGTTTTTT. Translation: CASSLDSSNEKLFF. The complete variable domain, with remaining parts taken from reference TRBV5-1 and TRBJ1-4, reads KAGVTQTPRYLIKTRGQQVTLSCSPISGHRSVSWYQQTPGQGLQFLFEYFSETQRNKGNFPGRFSGRQFSNSRSEMNVSTLELGDSALYLCASSLDSSNEKLFFGSGTQLSVL.

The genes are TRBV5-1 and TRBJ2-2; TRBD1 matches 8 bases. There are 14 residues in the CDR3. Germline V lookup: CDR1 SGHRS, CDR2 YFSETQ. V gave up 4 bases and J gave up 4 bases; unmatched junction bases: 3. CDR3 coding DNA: TGCGCCAGCAGCGCGGGGACAGGCACCGGGGAGCTGTTTTTT. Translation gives CASSAGTGTGELFF. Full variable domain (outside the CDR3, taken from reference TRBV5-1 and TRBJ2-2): KAGVTQTPRYLIKTRGQQVTLSCSPISGHRSVSWYQQTPGQGLQFLFEYFSETQRNKGNFPGRFSGRQFSNSRSEMNVSTLELGDSALYLCASSAGTGTGELFFGEGSRLTVL.

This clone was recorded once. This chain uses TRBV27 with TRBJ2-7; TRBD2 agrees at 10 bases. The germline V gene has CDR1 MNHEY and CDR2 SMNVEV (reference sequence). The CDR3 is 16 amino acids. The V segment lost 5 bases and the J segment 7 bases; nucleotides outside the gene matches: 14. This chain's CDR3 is CASSPLGSGGAGEQYF. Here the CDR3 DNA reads TGTGCCAGCAGTCCCCTGGGGAGCGGGGGGGCGGGAGAGCAGTACTTC.

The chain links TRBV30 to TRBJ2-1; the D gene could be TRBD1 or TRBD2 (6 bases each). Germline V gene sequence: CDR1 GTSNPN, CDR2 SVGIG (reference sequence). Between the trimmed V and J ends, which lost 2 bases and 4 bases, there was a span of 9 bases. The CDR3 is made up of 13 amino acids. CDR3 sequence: CAWSQGTYNEQFF. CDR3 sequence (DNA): TGTGCCTGGAGTCAGGGGACTTACAATGAGCAGTTCTTC. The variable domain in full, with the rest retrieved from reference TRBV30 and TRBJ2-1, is SQTIHQWPATLVQPVGSPLSLECTVEGTSNPNLYWYRQAAGRGLQLLFYSVGIGQISSEVPQNLSASRPQDRQFILSSKKLLLSDSGFYLCAWSQGTYNEQFFGPGTRLTVL.

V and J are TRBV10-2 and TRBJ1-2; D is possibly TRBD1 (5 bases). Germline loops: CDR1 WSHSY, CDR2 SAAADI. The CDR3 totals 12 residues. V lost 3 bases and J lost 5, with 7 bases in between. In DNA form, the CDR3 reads TGCGCCAGCAGTGATCAGGGATATGGCTACACCTTC. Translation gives CASSDQGYGYTF.

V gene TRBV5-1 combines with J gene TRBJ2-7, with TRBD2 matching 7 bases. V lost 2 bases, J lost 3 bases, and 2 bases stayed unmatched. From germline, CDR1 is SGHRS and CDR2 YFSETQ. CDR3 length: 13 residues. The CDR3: CASSLSGVYEQYF. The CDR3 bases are TGCGCCAGCAGCTTAAGCGGGGTCTACGAGCAGTACTTC. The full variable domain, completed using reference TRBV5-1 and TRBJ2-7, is KAGVTQTPRYLIKTRGQQVTLSCSPISGHRSVSWYQQTPGQGLQFLFEYFSETQRNKGNFPGRFSGRQFSNSRSEMNVSTLELGDSALYLCASSLSGVYEQYFGPGTRLTVT.

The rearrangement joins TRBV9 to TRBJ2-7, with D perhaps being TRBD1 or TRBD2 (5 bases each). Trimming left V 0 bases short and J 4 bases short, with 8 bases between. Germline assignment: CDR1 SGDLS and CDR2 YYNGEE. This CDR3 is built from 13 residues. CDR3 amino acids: CASSVGREYEQYF. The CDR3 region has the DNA TGTGCCAGCAGCGTAGGCAGGGAGTACGAGCAGTACTTC.

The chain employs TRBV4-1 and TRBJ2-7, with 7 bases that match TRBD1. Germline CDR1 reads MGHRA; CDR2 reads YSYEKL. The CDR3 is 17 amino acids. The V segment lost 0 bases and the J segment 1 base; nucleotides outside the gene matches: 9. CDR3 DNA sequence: TGCGCCAGCAGCCAAGATCGCCAGGGGGTCTTGTCCTACGAGCAGTACTTC. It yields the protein CASSQDRQGVLSYEQYF.

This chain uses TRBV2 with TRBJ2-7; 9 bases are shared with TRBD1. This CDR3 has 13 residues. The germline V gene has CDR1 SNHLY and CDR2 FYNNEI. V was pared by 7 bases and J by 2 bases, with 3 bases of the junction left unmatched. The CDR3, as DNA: TGTGCCAGCACCCGGGACAGGGCCTACGAGCAGTACTTC. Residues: CASTRDRAYEQYF.

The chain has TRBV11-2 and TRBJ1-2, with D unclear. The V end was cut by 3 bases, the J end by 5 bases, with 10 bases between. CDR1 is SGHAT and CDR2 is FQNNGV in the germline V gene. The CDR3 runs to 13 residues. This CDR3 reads CASSLEGVYGYTF. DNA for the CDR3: TGTGCCAGCAGCTTGGAGGGAGTTTATGGCTACACCTTC.

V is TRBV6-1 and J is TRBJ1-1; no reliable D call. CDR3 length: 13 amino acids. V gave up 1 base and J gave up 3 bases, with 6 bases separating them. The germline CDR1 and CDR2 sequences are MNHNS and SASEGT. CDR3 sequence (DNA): TGTGCCAGCAGTGAAGTAGCGGACACTGAAGCTTTCTTT. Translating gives CASSEVADTEAFF.

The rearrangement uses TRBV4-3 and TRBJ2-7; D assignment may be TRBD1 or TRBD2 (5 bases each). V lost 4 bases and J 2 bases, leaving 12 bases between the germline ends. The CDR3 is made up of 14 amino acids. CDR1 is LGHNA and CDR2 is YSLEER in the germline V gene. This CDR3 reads CASSLDPGPYEQYF. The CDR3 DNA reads TGCGCCAGCAGCCTTGACCCGGGGCCCTACGAGCAGTACTTC.

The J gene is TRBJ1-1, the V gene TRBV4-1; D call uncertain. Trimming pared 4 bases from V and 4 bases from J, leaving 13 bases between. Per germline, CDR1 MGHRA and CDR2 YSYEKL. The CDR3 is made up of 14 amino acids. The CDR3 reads CASSLNMVVTEAFF. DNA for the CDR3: TGCGCCAGCAGCCTAAACATGGTAGTCACTGAAGCTTTCTTT.